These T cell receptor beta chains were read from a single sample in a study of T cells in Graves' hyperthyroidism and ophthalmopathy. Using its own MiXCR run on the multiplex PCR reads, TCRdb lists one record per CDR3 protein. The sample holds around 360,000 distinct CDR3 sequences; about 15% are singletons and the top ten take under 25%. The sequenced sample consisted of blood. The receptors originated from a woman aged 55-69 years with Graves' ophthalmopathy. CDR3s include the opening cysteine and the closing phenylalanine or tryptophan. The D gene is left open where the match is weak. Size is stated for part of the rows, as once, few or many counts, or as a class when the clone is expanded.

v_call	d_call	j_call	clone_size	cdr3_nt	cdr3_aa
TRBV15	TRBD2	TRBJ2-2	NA	TGTGCCACCAGCAGAAGACTAGCGGGAGGGCCTACCGGGGAGCTGTTTTTT	CATSRRLAGGPTGELFF
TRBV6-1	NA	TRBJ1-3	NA	TGTGCCAGCAGTGAAGAAGGAGGAAACACCATATATTTT	CASSEEGGNTIYF
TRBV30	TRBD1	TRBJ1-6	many	TGTGCCTGGAGAGGGACAGATGATTCACCCCTCCACTTT	CAWRGTDDSPLHF
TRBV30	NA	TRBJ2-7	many	TGTGCCTGGAGCAGGGCGGCCTACGAGCAGTACTTC	CAWSRAAYEQYF
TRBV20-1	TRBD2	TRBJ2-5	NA	TGCAGCCGAAGTCTAGCGGGAGGGCCTAAGGAGACCCAGTACTTC	CSRSLAGGPKETQYF
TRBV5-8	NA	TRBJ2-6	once	TGTGCCAGCAGCCACGAAGGGTCATACGGGGCCAACGTCCTGACTTTC	CASSHEGSYGANVLTF
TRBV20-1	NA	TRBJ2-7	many	TGCAGTGCTAGCGGGTTTGGGAGCCTATACGAGCAGTACTTC	CSASGFGSLYEQYF
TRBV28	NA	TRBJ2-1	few	TGTGCCAGCAGGAAGAGTCCCTCCTACAATGAGCAGTTCTTC	CASRKSPSYNEQFF
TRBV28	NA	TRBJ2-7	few	TGTGCCAGCAGTTTAGATCGCCCGTGGGAGCAGTACTTC	CASSLDRPWEQYF
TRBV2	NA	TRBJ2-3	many	TGTGCCAGCATCGAGGCGGATACGCAGTATTTT	CASIEADTQYF
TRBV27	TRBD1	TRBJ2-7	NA	TGTGCCAGCTACGGCGGCAGGGGGCGCGGAGAGCAGTACTTC	CASYGGRGRGEQYF
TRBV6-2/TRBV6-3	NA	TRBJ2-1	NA	TGTGCCAGCAGACACTACACATACAATGAGCAGTTCTTC	CASRHYTYNEQFF
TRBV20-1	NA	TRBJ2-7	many	TGCAGTGCTAGGGAGGCAGGGTTAAAATTTTTCTACGAGCAGTACTTC	CSAREAGLKFFYEQYF
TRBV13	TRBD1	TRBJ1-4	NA	TGTGCCAGCAGCTTTAGGGGGCGGCAAGAAAAACTGTTTTTT	CASSFRGRQEKLFF
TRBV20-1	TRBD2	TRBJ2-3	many	TGCAGTGCTAGAGCGGGGGGAAGAGATACGCAGTATTTT	CSARAGGRDTQYF
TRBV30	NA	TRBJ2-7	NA	TGTGCCTGGAGTGCAACCTGGGAGCAGTACTTC	CAWSATWEQYF
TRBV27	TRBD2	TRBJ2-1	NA	TGTGCCAGCAGTTTGACTAGCGCGTTTTCGGGTGAGCAGTTCTTC	CASSLTSAFSGEQFF
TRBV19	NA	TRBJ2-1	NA	TGTGCCAGTAGTTCCCAGGTGCGGGACAATGAGCAGTTCTTC	CASSSQVRDNEQFF
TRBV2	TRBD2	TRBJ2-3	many	TGTGCCAGCAGTGAAGCGCCCCTAGCGGGTCAAGCAGATACGCAGTATTTT	CASSEAPLAGQADTQYF
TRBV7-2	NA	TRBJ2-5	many	TGTGCCAGCAGCCCCGCGGGGCTCACCGTGGAGACCCAGTACTTC	CASSPAGLTVETQYF
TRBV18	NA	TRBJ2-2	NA	TGTGTCAGCTCACCAGATCAAACCGGGACGAACACCGGGGAGCTGTTTTTT	CVSSPDQTGTNTGELFF
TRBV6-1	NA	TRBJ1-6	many	TGTGCCAGCAGTGAAGGAGTGTCACCCCTCCACTTT	CASSEGVSPLHF
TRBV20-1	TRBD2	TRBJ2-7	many	TGCAGTGCTCAAAGCGGGAGGGCCGGCGAGCAGTACTTC	CSAQSGRAGEQYF
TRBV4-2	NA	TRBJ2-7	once	TGTGCCAGCAGCTCAATCGGAGTCCCAGTGGACGAGCAGTACTTC	CASSSIGVPVDEQYF
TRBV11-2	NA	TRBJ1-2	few	TGTGCCAGCAACTTAGACAGGAACTATGGCTACACCTTC	CASNLDRNYGYTF